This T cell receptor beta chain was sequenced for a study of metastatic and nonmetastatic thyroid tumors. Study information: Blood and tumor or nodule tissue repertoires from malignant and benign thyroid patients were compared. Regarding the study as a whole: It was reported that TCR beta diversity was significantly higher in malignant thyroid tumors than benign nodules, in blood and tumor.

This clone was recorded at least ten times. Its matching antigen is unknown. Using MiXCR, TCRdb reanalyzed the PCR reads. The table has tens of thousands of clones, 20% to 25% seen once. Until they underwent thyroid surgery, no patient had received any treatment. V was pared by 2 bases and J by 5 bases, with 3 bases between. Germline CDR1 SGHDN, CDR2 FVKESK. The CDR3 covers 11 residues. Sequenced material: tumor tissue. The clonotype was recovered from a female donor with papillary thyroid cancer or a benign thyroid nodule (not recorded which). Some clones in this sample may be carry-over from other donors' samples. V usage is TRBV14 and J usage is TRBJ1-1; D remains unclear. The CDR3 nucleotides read TGTGCCAGCAGCCAATTAACTGAAGCTTTCTTT. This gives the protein CASSQLTEAFF. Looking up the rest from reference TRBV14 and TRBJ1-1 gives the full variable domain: EAGVTQFPSHSVIEKGQTVTLRCDPISGHDNLYWYRRVMGKEIKFLLHFVKESKQDESGMPNNRFLAERTGGTYSTLKVQPAELEDSGVYFCASSQLTEAFFGQGTRLTVV.